The 21 T cell receptor beta chains in this list originate from one sample, sequenced in a study of cytotoxic CD8 clonotypes in ibrutinib-treated CLL. This table comes from immunoSEQ multiplex PCR, and its TCRdb copy is limited to in-frame clones, with some not included. The sample includes some 140,000 clones, under 90% of them seen just once. Sequencing used PBMCs, obtained after 24 months of ibrutinib treatment. These receptor sequences come from a human donor with chronic lymphocytic leukemia.

The gene calls are TRBV11-3 and TRBJ2-4; 9 bases are shared with TRBD1. CDR3 length equals 16 residues. Unmatched junction bases numbered 8, after V lost 5 bases and J lost 3 bases. The germline gives CDR1 SGHNT, CDR2 YENEEA. The CDR3 region has the DNA TGTGCCAGCAGCCCCGGGACAGGGAGGGGCAAAAACATTCAGTACTTC. Residues: CASSPGTGRGKNIQYF. Variable domain in full (rest from reference TRBV11-3 and TRBJ2-4): EAGVVQSPRYKIIEKKQPVAFWCNPISGHNTLYWYLQNLGQGPELLIRYENEEAVDDSQLPKDRFSAERLKGVDSTLKIQPAELGDSAVYLCASSPGTGRGKNIQYFGAGTRLSVL.

This clone was seen just once. The V gene is TRBV18, the J gene TRBJ2-7; the match to TRBD1 covers 9 bases. This CDR3 is 16 amino acids long. V shed 6 bases and J 3 bases; nucleotides not matched to a gene: 12. Germline CDR1 and CDR2: KGHSH and LQKENI. For the CDR3, the DNA is TGTGCCAGCTCCCGCAAAGAAGGGACAGGGAGCTACGAGCAGTACTTC. As protein: CASSRKEGTGSYEQYF.

CDR3 nucleotides: TGTGCCAGCAGCGTAGCCGGACAGGGGGTTGGCACAGATACGCAGTATTTT. This sequence encodes CASSVAGQGVGTDTQYF. The J gene is TRBJ2-3, the V gene TRBV9; 10 bases align to TRBD1. Germline trimming cut 0 bases from V and 1 base from J; bases unmatched to any gene: 5. Germline-derived CDR1 and CDR2 are SGDLS and YYNGEE. This CDR3 has 17 residues.

CDR3 nucleotide sequence: TGTGCCAGCAGCAAAGGGGTCAGATTTAACTATGGCTACACCTTC. It encodes CASSKGVRFNYGYTF. The gene calls are TRBV21-1 and TRBJ1-2. TRBV21-1 is an annotated pseudogene. CDR3 length: 15 amino acids.

The chain is built from TRBV5-6 and TRBJ2-2, with 12 positions matching TRBD2. This CDR3 spans 16 amino acids. J lost 3 bases, V lost 2 bases, and 2 bases had no gene match. Germline V lookup: CDR1 SGHDT, CDR2 YYEEEE. The CDR3 here is CASSFGTSGYTGELFF. CDR3 DNA: TGTGCCAGCAGCTTCGGGACTAGCGGGTACACCGGGGAGCTGTTTTTT.

The rearrangement links TRBV6-4 to TRBJ2-3; D is uncertain. Germline assignment: CDR1 MRHNA and CDR2 SNTAGT. Deletions cut 3 bases from V and 4 bases from J, with 8 bases between. The CDR3 length is 13 residues. CDR3 region: CASSDGAADTQYF. For the CDR3, the DNA is TGTGCCAGCAGTGATGGTGCCGCAGATACGCAGTATTTT.

This chain connects TRBV9 to TRBJ2-1; 8 bases are a match to TRBD2. Per the germline V gene, CDR1 is SGDLS and CDR2 is YYNGEE. The V segment lost 1 base and the J segment 0 bases; nucleotides outside the gene matches: 12. The CDR3 has 19 amino acids. The CDR3 is CASSVTIGGALSSYNEQFF. CDR3 nucleotide sequence: TGTGCCAGCAGCGTAACCATCGGGGGGGCTCTGAGCTCCTACAATGAGCAGTTCTTC.

The J gene is TRBJ2-3, the V gene TRBV28, with a possible D match to TRBD2 (6 bases). Between the trimmed V and J ends, which lost 10 bases and 1 base, there was a span of 15 bases. The CDR3 covers 14 residues. Germline-derived CDR1 and CDR2 are MDHEN and SYDVKM. The CDR3 DNA reads as TGTGCCAACGTCACCGGGACTCGCACAGATACGCAGTATTTT. It yields the protein CANVTGTRTDTQYF.

The chain recombines TRBV5-1 with TRBJ1-1, with D tentatively TRBD1 (6 bases). Germline CDR1 is SGHRS and CDR2 is YFSETQ. This CDR3 has 14 amino acids. Between the trimmed V and J ends, which lost 7 bases and 0 bases, there was a span of 13 bases. The CDR3 DNA sequence: TGCGCCAGCGTACGGGAGGGGGTGAACACTGAAGCTTTCTTT. Protein product: CASVREGVNTEAFF. Full variable domain (missing parts from reference TRBV5-1 and TRBJ1-1): KAGVTQTPRYLIKTRGQQVTLSCSPISGHRSVSWYQQTPGQGLQFLFEYFSETQRNKGNFPGRFSGRQFSNSRSEMNVSTLELGDSALYLCASVREGVNTEAFFGQGTRLTVV.

The gene calls are TRBV5-1 and TRBJ2-5, with no clear D. The V gene's germline CDR1 is SGHRS and CDR2 YFSETQ. Trimming stripped 0 bases from V and 0 bases from J, with 12 bases between. This CDR3 comprises 16 residues. The CDR3 DNA sequence: TGCGCCAGCAGCTTGGGGCCGACTGGAGACCAAGAGACCCAGTACTTC. This codes for CASSLGPTGDQETQYF.

The V and J genes are TRBV5-1 and TRBJ2-7; maybe TRBD1 (6 bases). The CDR3 consists of 14 residues. CDR1 and CDR2 from the germline V gene are SGHRS and YFSETQ. Trimming took off 3 bases at V and 3 bases at J, with 13 bases between the two ends. The chain's CDR3 is CASSYRDTYYEQYF. CDR3 bases: TGCGCCAGCAGCTACCGGGACACCTACTACGAGCAGTACTTC.

The rearrangement joins TRBV5-1 to TRBJ2-7, with 11 bases fitting TRBD2. Germline lookup yields CDR1 SGHRS and CDR2 YFSETQ. The CDR3 is 17 residues long. V shed 3 bases, J shed 4 bases, and the junction held 12 bases outside the gene matches. The CDR3 sequence: CASSSQPGTSGDYEQYF. The CDR3 DNA follows: TGCGCCAGCAGCTCCCAACCCGGGACTAGCGGTGATTACGAGCAGTACTTC.

This sequence joins TRBV28 and TRBJ2-7; the D gene is possibly TRBD2 (6 bases). Trimming removed 5 bases from V and 5 bases from J, with 10 bases in between. The CDR3 is 12 amino acids. Germline CDR1 MDHEN, CDR2 SYDVKM. This chain's CDR3 is CASSTGGDEQYF. In nucleotides, the CDR3 is TGTGCCAGCAGTACCGGGGGTGACGAGCAGTACTTC.

This chain uses TRBV7-8 with TRBJ2-2; tentative D call: TRBD2 (7 bases). CDR3 length: 15 amino acids. The V and J ends lost 0 bases and 7 bases respectively, with 12 bases between them. Germline V gene data show CDR1 as SGHVS and CDR2 as FQNEAQ. CDR3 loop: CASSLAGGPGGELFF. The CDR3 coding sequence is TGTGCCAGCAGCTTAGCGGGGGGGCCCGGCGGGGAGCTGTTTTTT.

The chain is built from TRBV9 and TRBJ2-3; 11 bases fit TRBD2. The CDR3 loop spans 17 amino acids. Germline V lookup: CDR1 SGDLS, CDR2 YYNGEE. The ends lost 0 bases at V and 9 bases at J; junction bases unmatched: 12. CDR3 region: CASSVDRASGGPRTQYF. DNA for the CDR3: TGTGCCAGCAGCGTAGATCGGGCTAGCGGGGGGCCAAGGACGCAGTATTTT.

J is TRBJ2-5 and V is TRBV20-1; D unclear. Germline-derived CDR1 and CDR2 are DFQATT and SNEGSKA (reference sequence). V was shortened by 5 bases and J by 0 bases, with 4 bases between the two germline ends. This CDR3 has 11 amino acids. The CDR3 DNA reads as TGCAGTGCTTCGTACCAAGAGACCCAGTACTTC. This gives the protein CSASYQETQYF.

Only a few counts were recorded for this clone. This chain connects TRBV19 to TRBJ2-3, with D unresolved. This CDR3 is built from 14 residues. CDR1 is LNHDA, CDR2 SQIVND, per germline (reference sequence). Trimming stripped 6 bases from V and 0 bases from J, with 10 bases between. Written as DNA, the CDR3 is TGTGCCAGTAGCTCGCAATCTAGCACAGATACGCAGTATTTT. Protein sequence: CASSSQSSTDTQYF.

This rearrangement joins TRBV27 to TRBJ1-2, with 8 bases that match TRBD1. The CDR3 totals 14 residues. CDR1 and CDR2 from the germline V gene are MNHEY and SMNVEV (reference sequence). J was trimmed by 3 bases and V by 5 bases; bases with no gene match: 5. CDR3 bases: TGTGCCAGCAGTAAACAGGACAGGGACTATGGCTACACCTTC. As protein: CASSKQDRDYGYTF.

The V gene is TRBV6-1, the J gene TRBJ2-3, with no clear D. Deletions cut 2 bases from V and 2 bases from J, with 17 bases between. CDR1 and CDR2 from the germline V gene are MNHNS and SASEGT. CDR3 length equals 17 residues. The CDR3 nucleotides read TGTGCCAGCAGTGAAACGTTCACATTCCGTTTCACAGATACGCAGTATTTT. It is translated as CASSETFTFRFTDTQYF.

Many counts were recorded for this clone. This chain's CDR3 is CASTLGDTQYF. The CDR3 nucleotides are TGTGCCAGTACCCTCGGGGATACGCAGTATTTT. This chain joins TRBV19 and TRBJ2-3; D uncertain. Germline lookup yields CDR1 LNHDA and CDR2 SQIVND (reference sequence). Between the trimmed V and J ends, which lost 7 bases and 6 bases, there was a span of 8 bases. This CDR3 contains 11 residues.

This rearrangement joins TRBV6-5 to TRBJ1-5, with D unclear. Germline loops: CDR1 MNHEY, CDR2 SVGAGI. Trimming shortened V by 8 bases and J by 7 bases, and 12 bases separated the two germline ends. The CDR3 runs 12 residues. The CDR3: CASGEIRQPQHF. CDR3 sequence (DNA): TGTGCCAGCGGTGAGATTAGACAGCCCCAGCATTTT.